Listed here is a single T cell receptor beta chain. This entry belongs to a study of control samples from healthy donors and cancer patients. The germline CDR1 and CDR2 sequences are LNHDA and SQIVND (reference sequence). The CDR3 sequence is 16 residues long. The V end was cut by 1 base, the J end by 0 bases, with 7 bases between. TCRdb's copy holds only in-frame clones and misses some; the assay was immunoSEQ multiplex PCR. The sample includes roughly 90,000 clones, 85% to 90% of them seen just once. This TCR was sampled from a woman between 45 and 60 years old with colorectal cancer. V is TRBV19 and J is TRBJ2-6; D remains unclear. The material sequenced was PBMCs. CDR3 DNA: TGTGCCAGTAGTATAGTTAAGTTCTCTGGGGCCAACGTCCTGACTTTC. Amino acid sequence: CASSIVKFSGANVLTF.